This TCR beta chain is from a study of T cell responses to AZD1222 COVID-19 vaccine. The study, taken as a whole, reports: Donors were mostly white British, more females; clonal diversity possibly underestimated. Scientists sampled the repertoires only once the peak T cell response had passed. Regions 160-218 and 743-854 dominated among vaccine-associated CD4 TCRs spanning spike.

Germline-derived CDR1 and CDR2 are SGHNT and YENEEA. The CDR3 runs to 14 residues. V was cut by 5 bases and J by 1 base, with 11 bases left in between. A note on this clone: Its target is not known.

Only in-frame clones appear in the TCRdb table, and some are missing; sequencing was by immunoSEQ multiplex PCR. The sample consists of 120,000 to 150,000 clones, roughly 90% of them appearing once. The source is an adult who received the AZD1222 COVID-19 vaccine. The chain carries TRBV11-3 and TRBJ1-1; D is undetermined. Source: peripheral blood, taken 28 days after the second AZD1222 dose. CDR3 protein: CASSPDTPNTEAFF. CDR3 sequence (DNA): TGTGCCAGCAGCCCCGACACCCCGAACACTGAAGCTTTCTTT.